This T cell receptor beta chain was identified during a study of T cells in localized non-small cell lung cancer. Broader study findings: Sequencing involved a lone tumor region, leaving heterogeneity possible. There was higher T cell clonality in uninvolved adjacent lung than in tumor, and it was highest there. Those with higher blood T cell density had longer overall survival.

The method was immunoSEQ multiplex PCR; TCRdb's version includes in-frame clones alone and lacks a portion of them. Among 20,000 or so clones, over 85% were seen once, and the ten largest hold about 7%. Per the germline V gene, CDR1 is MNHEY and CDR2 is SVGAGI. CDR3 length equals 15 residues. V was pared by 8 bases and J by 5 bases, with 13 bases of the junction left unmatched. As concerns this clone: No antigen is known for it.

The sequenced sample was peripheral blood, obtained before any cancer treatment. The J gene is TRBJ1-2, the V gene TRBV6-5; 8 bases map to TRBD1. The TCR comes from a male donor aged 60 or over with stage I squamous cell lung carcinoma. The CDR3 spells CASRSGRGHGYGYTF. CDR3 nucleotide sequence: TGTGCCAGCCGCTCCGGCAGGGGGCATGGATATGGCTACACCTTC.